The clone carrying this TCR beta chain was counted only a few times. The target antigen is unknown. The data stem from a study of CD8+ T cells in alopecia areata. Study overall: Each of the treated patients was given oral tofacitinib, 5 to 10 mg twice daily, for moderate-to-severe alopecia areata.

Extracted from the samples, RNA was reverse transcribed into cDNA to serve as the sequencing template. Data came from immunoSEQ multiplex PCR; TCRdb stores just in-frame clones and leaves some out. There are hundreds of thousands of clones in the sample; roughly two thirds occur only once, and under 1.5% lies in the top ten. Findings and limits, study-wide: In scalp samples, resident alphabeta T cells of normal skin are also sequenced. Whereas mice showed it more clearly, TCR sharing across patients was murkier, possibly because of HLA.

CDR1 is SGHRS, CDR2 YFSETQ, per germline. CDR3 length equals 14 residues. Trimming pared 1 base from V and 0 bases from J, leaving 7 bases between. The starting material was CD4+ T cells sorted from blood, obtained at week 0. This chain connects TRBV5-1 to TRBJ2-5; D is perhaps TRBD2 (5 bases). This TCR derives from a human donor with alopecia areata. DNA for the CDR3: TGCGCCAGCAGCTTGACGGGGAACCAAGAGACCCAGTACTTC. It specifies CASSLTGNQETQYF.